The T cell receptor (beta chain) described here comes from a study of cytomegalovirus exposure and HLA in healthy donors. About the research overall: The 110 or so validation repertoires used a platform that matched the one used for the 550 to 800 first-cohort repertoires, as a later analysis reported.

Study results and caveats: TCR beta chains numbering approximately 150 were designated cytomegalovirus-associated. Most TCR sequences were seen very rarely across donors, but some public TCRs occurred in many.

As for this clone: Antigen: not known.

V lost 1 base and J lost 1, with 7 bases in between. This CDR3 is built from 14 residues. CDR1 and CDR2 (germline): LGHNA, YSLEER. Generated by immunoSEQ multiplex PCR, the TCRdb table keeps only in-frame clones and is missing some. This table holds about 82,000 clones, 95% found once. Separation from the 666-subject first cohort characterized the approximately 120-subject validation cohort, to which the donors belonged. Sequenced material: PBMCs. The rearrangement uses TRBV4-3 and TRBJ1-2; D is uncertain. The TCR was taken from a woman aged 18-35 years in good health and CMV-seronegative. CDR3 sequence reads: CASSQGDINYGYTF. In DNA form, the CDR3 reads TGCGCCAGCAGCCAAGGTGACATTAACTATGGCTACACCTTC.